This T cell receptor beta chain was profiled in a study of cytomegalovirus exposure and HLA in healthy donors. General observations from the study: In a later analysis, most CMV-associated TCR beta chains appeared HLA-restricted.

Note on this clone: No antigen is known for it. Different DNA sequences within this sample yield the same CDR3.

The CDR3 is 17 residues long. V was clipped by 10 bases and J by 3 bases; unmatched bases: 18. Germline lookup yields CDR1 SNHLY and CDR2 FYNNEI. It was with 60 Vbeta and 13 Jbeta primers that the PCR ran. TCRdb's table, derived via immunoSEQ multiplex PCR, lists solely in-frame clones and lacks some. This sample carries 250,000 to 300,000 clones, roughly 86% of them seen once, and the ten largest clones take roughly 2%. The TCR originated in a woman in her forties in good health and CMV-seropositive. The sequenced sample was PBMCs. The chain joins TRBV2 to TRBJ2-3; 8 bases map to TRBD2. The CDR3 sequence is CATSPGSGGRRTDTQYF. The DNA for the CDR3 is TGTGCCACCTCTCCAGGAAGTGGCGGGAGGCGTACAGATACGCAGTATTTT.